These T cell receptor beta chains were read from a single sample in a study of T-cell memory formation after mild COVID-19. TCRdb called the 5' RACE reads again in MiXCR, with one record for every CDR3 protein. The data show under 650,000 distinct CDR3 sequences, approximately 19% seen once. Specimen: PBMCs or a T cell subset sorted from them (not recorded which). The receptors here all came from an adult woman who had mild COVID-19 (a few samples of this study predate the infection). Cell type and time point are not known. CDR3s include the opening cysteine and the closing phenylalanine or tryptophan. The order of the fields is D gene, J gene, V gene, clone size, CDR3 DNA, CDR3 protein. D genes are given only for firm matches. Size tells how often a clone was seen (once, few, many) or the class of an expanded clone, and some rows leave it out.

. TRBJ2-1 TRBV5-4 few TGTGCCAGCAGCTTGGGGGGGGACAGCTCCTACAATGAGCAGTTCTTC CASSLGGDSSYNEQFF
. TRBJ2-2 TRBV4-3 many TGCGCCAGCAGCCAAGATTCTAGCGGGACAGGCGGGGAGCTGTTTTTT CASSQDSSGTGGELFF
TRBD1 TRBJ1-5 TRBV27 . TGTGCCATCCACCCAGGGGGAAGCAATCAGCCCCAGCATTTT CAIHPGGSNQPQHF
. TRBJ2-5 TRBV28 few TGTGCCAGCAGTCGCAGGGGTCCCCCACAAGAGACCCAGTACTTC CASSRRGPPQETQYF
TRBD1 TRBJ1-1 TRBV2 few TGTGCCAGCATCGGGACAGGCTGGACTGAAGCTTTCTTT CASIGTGWTEAFF
TRBD2 TRBJ2-5 TRBV4-2 many TGTGCCAGCAGCCAAGGAGGGACGGGAGGGGGTTCGGAGACCCAGTACTTC CASSQGGTGGGSETQYF
TRBD2 TRBJ2-7 TRBV11-2 . TGTGCCAGCAGCTTAGTGACTAGCGGGCCGCACTACGAGCAGTACTTC CASSLVTSGPHYEQYF
. TRBJ2-1 TRBV29-1 . TGCAGCGTTTTTTCCGGGACCAATTCCTACAATGAGCAGTTCTTC CSVFSGTNSYNEQFF
. TRBJ1-4 TRBV25-1 . TGTGCCAGCAGTGTGATGGGGAAACTGTTTTTT CASSVMGKLFF
TRBD1 TRBJ1-4 TRBV19 few TGTGCCAGTAGTATAGCCCGGGACAGAAGGAGCCATTTT CASSIARDRRSHF
TRBD2 TRBJ2-2 TRBV7-6 . TGTGCCAGCAGCCCCTCTCCTGAACTAGCGGGGGGTGGGCTGTTTTTT CASSPSPELAGGGLFF
TRBD2 TRBJ2-3 TRBV5-4 . TGTGCCAGCAGCTTGCTGCTAGCGGGGGCTGTGGATACGCAGTATTTT CASSLLLAGAVDTQYF
. TRBJ1-2 TRBV5-6 . TGTGCCAGCAGCTTGTGGGCAGGAAGTGCGTATGGCTACACCTTC CASSLWAGSAYGYTF
. TRBJ2-5 TRBV7-9 few TGTGCCAGCAGCCCAAACCCGACAGCCCAAGAGACCCAGTACTTC CASSPNPTAQETQYF
. TRBJ2-7 TRBV11-1 . TGTGCCAGCAGCCCCTTCACAGGGTACGAGCAGTACTTC CASSPFTGYEQYF